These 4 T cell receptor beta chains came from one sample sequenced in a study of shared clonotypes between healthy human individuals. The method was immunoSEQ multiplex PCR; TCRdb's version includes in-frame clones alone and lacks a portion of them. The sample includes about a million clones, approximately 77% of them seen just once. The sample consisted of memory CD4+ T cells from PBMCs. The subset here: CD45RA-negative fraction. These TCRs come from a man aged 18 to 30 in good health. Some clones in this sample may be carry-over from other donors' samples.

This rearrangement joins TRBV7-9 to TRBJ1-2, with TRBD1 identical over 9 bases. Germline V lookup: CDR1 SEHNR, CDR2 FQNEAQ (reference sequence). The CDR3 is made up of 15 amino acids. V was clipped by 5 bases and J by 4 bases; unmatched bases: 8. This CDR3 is CASSPRTGDLYGYTF. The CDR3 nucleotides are TGTGCCAGCAGCCCGCGGACAGGGGACCTCTATGGCTACACCTTC.

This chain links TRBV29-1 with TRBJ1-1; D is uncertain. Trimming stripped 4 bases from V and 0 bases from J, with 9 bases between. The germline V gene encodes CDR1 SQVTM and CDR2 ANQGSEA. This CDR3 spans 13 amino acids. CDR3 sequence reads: CSVVTFMNTEAFF. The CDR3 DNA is TGCAGCGTTGTCACCTTTATGAACACTGAAGCTTTCTTT.

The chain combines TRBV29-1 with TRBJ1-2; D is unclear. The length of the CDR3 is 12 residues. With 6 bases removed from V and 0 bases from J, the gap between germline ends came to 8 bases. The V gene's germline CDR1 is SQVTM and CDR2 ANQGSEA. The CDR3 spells CSVSSPNYGYTF. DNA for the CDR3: TGCAGCGTAAGCAGCCCTAACTATGGCTACACCTTC.

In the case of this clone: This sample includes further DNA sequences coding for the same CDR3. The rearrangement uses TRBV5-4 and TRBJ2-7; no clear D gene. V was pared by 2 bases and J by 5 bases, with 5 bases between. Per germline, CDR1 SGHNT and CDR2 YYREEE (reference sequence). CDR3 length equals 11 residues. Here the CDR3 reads CASSFSDEQYF. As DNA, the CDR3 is TGTGCCAGCAGCTTTTCAGACGAGCAGTACTTC.